This T cell receptor (beta chain) is from a study of cytomegalovirus exposure and HLA in healthy donors. Study outcomes and limitations: Usually a TCR sequence was rare, but some public TCRs were found in many donors. Under in vitro conditions, a few CMV-associated chains were confirmed as specific for CMV antigens. The study listed around 150 cytomegalovirus-associated TCR beta chains.

The donors were members of the roughly 120-subject validation cohort (separate from the roughly 700-subject first cohort). About this clone: The antigen is undetermined.

Generated by immunoSEQ multiplex PCR, the TCRdb table keeps only in-frame clones and is missing some. The sample comprises 100,000 or so clones, around nine tenths of which are singletons, and roughly 4.3% rests with the top ten. The CDR3 is 17 amino acids. From germline, CDR1 is MDHEN and CDR2 SYDVKM. Deletions cut 4 bases from V and 4 bases from J, with 20 bases between. Sequences were obtained from PBMCs. The receptor's source is a woman in her 30s in good health and CMV-seronegative. V usage is TRBV28 and J usage is TRBJ1-3; weak D call: TRBD1 (6 bases). CDR3 DNA sequence: TGTGCCAGCAGTTCGGGGGGTTTTGGACAGAGGGGAAACACCATATATTTT. Protein product: CASSSGGFGQRGNTIYF.